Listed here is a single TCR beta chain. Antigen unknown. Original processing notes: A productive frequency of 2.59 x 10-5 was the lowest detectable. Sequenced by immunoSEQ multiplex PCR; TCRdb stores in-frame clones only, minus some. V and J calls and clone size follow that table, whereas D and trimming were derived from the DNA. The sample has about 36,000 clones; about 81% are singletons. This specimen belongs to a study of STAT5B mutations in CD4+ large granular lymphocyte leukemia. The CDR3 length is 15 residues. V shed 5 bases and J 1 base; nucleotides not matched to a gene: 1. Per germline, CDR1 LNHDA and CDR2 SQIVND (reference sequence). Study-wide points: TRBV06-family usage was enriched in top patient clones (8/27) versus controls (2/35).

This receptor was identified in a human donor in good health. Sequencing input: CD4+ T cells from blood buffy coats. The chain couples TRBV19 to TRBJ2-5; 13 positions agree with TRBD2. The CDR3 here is CASSRLAGGQETQYF. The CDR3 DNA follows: TGTGCCAGTAGTCGACTAGCGGGGGGCCAAGAGACCCAGTACTTC.